These T cell receptor beta chains were read from a single sample in a study of shared clonotypes between healthy human individuals. TCRdb keeps only in-frame clones here, not all; method: immunoSEQ multiplex PCR. The sample includes roughly 2.1 million clones, around 93% seen only once; the top ten take over 1.5%. Sample: naive CD8+ T cells from PBMCs. These receptors were collected from a man aged 18 to 30 in good health. Some clones in this sample may be carry-over from other donors' samples. Each CDR3 is given without its conserved first and last residue. Each record gives: CDR3 length, J gene, V gene, CDR3 protein.

>14|TRBJ2-3|TRBV5-6
ASSFWTVLSTDTQY
>10|TRBJ2-1|TRBV7-6
ASSPRDNEQF
>14|TRBJ2-5|TRBV19
ASSTLGLAGGETQY
>15|TRBJ2-2|TRBV19
ASSTGPRAVGTGELF
>12|TRBJ2-6|TRBV13
ASSLTAGANVLT
>15|TRBJ2-3|TRBV15
ATSRDSSGSGSDTQY
>14|TRBJ1-2|TRBV11-2
ASSLGQGGEGYGYT
>14|TRBJ2-1|TRBV11-2
ASSLDLAGIDNEQF
>13|TRBJ1-5|TRBV10-2
ASSETAASNQPQH
>9|TRBJ1-1|TRBV19
ASSISRGAF
>15|TRBJ2-2|TRBV27
ASSPHLGQGLARELF
>12|TRBJ1-1|TRBV10-3
AISGGGGDVSAF
>16|TRBJ2-6|TRBV28
ASSELGSLTPGANVLT
>12|TRBJ1-5|TRBV28
ASGFPGANQPQH
>13|TRBJ2-7|TRBV27
ASSLSSRGSYEQY
>14|TRBJ2-1|TRBV27
ASSLLGAPSYNEQF
>14|TRBJ1-3|TRBV5-1
ASSPGGETSGNTIY
>14|TRBJ2-3|TRBV5-1
ASSLARGVSTDTQY